This T cell receptor (beta chain) was sequenced in a study of T-cell reconstitution after alpha-beta-depleted transplantation in children (dated by TCRdb to the mid-2010s). Study-level background: T-cell immune reconstitution after TCRalphabeta/CD19-depleted allogeneic hematopoietic cell transplantation in children was quantitatively tracked in the study by means of TCR repertoire profiling. Study-wide conclusions, independent of this receptor: The high TCRbeta diversity at day 60 in some patients was ascribed to recipient T cells and intrathymic progenitors that had survived conditioning. Over the following months the frequencies of hyperexpanded clones went down, and after one year T-cell counts and TCRbeta diversity were mostly credited to newly produced T cells. About two months after transplant, the apparently early recovery of alphabetaT-cell counts reportedly depended on just several hundred clones that had expanded rapidly and came from non-depleted graft cells.

This clonotype was picked up a small number of times. Its antigen specificity is not known. No base quality values were provided; no much bigger clone lies one nucleotide off. Sample treatment or condition, as interpreted from the label and publication: allogeneic hematopoietic cell transplantation with graft depleted of TCRalphabeta T cells and CD19 B cells. Transplant recipients were children who received TCRalphabeta/CD19-depleted allogeneic hematopoietic cell grafts. The protocol used for the library was PCR. For sequencing, an Illumina HiSeq 2500 was employed. TCR library preparation used molecular barcoding, with unique molecular identifiers applied to normalize quantification of the TCRbeta repertoire. TCRdb applied fastp at Q25 and MiXCR to the public reads, then kept only in-frame beta chains. For every CDR3 protein sequence, its rows merge into one entry that carries the most common genes and DNA. Present in this sample are about 210,000 distinct CDR3 sequences, about a sixth of which were seen just once. About two fifths of the sample comes from the top ten.

After removal of 7 bases from V and 6 bases from J, the junction retains 6 bases not matched to a gene. The germline V gene (reference sequence) gives CDR1 as DFQATT and CDR2 as SNEGSKA. The CDR3 measures 12 amino acids from cysteine to phenylalanine. Of the read, only the CDR3 DNA is kept; its 36 bases are in frame from base 1. The starting material was PBMCs, mostly from graft donor cells, obtained 360 days after TCRalphabeta/CD19-depleted stem cell transplant. This sequence originates from a male patient aged 2-9 years who had a stem cell transplant for acute lymphoblastic leukemia, so the T cells may come from the graft donor. The V and J segments used are TRBV20-1 and TRBJ2-7, with 10 middle bases fitting TRBD1. In nucleotides, the sequence is TGCAGTGGCGACAGGGGGCGCATCGAGCAGTACTTC. Its coded protein is CSGDRGRIEQYF.